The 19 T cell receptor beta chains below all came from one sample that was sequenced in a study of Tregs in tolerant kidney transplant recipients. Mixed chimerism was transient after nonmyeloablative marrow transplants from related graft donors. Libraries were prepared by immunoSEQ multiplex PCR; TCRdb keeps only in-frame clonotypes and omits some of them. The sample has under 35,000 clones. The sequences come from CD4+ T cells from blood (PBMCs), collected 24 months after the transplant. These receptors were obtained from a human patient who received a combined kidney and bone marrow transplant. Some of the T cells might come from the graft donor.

CDR3 sequence reads: CATSDHRVSHQETQYF. The DNA read from the CDR3 is TGTGCCACCAGTGATCACAGGGTGAGTCACCAAGAGACC. This rearrangement joins TRBV24-1 to TRBJ2-5, with a weak D call TRBD1 (6 bases). The CDR3 extends 3 residues past the end of the read, so its final part is completed from the germline J gene. The CDR3 length is 16 residues. V dropped 3 bases and J dropped 0 bases, with 13 bases sitting between them. Per the germline V gene, CDR1 is KGHDR and CDR2 is SFDVKD.

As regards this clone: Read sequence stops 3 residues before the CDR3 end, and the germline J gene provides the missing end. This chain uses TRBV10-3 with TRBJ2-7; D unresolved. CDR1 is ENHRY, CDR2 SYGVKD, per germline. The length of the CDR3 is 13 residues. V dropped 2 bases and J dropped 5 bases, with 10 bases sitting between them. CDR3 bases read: TGTGCCATCAGTGAGAACAGAAAGGACGAG. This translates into CAISENRKDE. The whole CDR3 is CAISENRKDEQYF.

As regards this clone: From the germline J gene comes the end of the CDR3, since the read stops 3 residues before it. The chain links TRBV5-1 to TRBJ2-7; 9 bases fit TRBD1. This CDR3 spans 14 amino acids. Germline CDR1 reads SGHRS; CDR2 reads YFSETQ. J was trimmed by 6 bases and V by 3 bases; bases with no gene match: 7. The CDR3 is CASSSRDREGEQYF. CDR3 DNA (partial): TGCGCCAGCAGCTCCCGGGACAGGGAGGGCGAG. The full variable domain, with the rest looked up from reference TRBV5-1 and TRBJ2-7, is KAGVTQTPRYLIKTRGQQVTLSCSPISGHRSVSWYQQTPGQGLQFLFEYFSETQRNKGNFPGRFSGRQFSNSRSEMNVSTLELGDSALYLCASSSRDREGEQYFGPGTRLTVT.

This CDR3 reads CAISRPDRNQETQYF. Partial CDR3 DNA: TGTGCCATCAGTCGACCCGACAGAAACCAAGAGACC. V usage is TRBV10-3 and J usage is TRBJ2-5; possibly TRBD1 for D (5 bases). The read ends 3 residues early relative to the CDR3; the germline J gene fills the gap. The CDR3 has 15 residues. Germline assignment: CDR1 ENHRY and CDR2 SYGVKD. V lost 5 bases to trimming and J lost 0 bases, with 13 bases between them.

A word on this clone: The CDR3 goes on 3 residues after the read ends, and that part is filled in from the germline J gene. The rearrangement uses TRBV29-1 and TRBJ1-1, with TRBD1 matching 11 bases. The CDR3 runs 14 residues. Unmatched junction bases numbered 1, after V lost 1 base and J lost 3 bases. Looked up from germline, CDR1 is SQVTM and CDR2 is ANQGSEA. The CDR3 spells CSVEGDRGDTEAFF. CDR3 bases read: TGCAGCGTTGAAGGGGACAGGGGGGACACTGAA.

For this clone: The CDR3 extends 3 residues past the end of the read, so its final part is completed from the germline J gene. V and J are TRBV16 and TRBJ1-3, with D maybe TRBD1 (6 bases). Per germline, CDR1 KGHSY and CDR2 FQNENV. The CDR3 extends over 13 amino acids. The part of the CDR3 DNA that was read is TGTGCCAGCAGCCAATCGGTCCAGGGGCGC. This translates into CASSQSVQGR. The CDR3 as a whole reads CASSQSVQGRIYF.

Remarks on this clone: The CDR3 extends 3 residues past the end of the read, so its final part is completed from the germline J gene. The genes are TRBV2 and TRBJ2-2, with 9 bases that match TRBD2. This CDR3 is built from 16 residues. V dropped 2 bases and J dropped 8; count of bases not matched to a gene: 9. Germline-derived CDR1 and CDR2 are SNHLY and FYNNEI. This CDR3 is CASSEWSTSGRGELFF. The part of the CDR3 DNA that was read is TGTGCCAGCAGTGAATGGAGCACTAGCGGGCGGGGGGAG.

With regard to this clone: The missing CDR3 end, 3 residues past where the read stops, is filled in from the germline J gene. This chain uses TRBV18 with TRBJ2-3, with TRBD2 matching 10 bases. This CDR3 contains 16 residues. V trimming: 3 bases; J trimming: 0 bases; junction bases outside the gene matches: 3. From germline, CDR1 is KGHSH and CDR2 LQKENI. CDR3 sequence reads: CASSPRTSGSTDTQYF. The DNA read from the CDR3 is TGTGCCAGCTCACCCCGGACTAGCGGTAGCACAGATACG.

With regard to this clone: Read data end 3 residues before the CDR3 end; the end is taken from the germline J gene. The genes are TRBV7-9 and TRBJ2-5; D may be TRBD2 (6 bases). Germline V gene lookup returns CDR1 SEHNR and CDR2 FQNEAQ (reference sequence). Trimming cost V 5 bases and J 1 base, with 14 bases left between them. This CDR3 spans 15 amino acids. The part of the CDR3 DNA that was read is TGTGCCAGCAGCCTAGGGACTCGCTCCCAAGAGACC. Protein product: CASSLGTRSQET. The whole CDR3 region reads CASSLGTRSQETQYF.

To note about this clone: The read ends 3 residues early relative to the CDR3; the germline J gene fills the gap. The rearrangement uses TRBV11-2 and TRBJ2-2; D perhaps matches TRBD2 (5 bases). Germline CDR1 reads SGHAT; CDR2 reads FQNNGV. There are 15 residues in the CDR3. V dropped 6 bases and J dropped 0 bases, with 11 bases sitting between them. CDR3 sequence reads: CASRRTGSNTGELFF. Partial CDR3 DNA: TGTGCCAGCAGACGGACTGGATCGAACACCGGGGAG.

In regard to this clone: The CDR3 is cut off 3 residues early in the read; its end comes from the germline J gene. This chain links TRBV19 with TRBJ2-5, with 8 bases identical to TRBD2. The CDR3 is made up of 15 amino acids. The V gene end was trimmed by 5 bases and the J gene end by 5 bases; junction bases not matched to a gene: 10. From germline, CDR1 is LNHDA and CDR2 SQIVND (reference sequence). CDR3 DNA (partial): TGTGCCAGTAGTCCCTTCGGGAGCGGGAGTGAGACC. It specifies CASSPFGSGSET. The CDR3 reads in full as CASSPFGSGSETQYF.

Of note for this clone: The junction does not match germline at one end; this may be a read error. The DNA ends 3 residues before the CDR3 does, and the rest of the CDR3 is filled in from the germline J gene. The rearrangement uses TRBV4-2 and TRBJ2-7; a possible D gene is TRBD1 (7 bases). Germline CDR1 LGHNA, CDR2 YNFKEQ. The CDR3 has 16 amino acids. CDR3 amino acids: CASSQEWLADRYEQYF. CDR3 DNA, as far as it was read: TGCGCCAGCAGCCAAGAATGGTTAGCGGACAGGTACGAG.

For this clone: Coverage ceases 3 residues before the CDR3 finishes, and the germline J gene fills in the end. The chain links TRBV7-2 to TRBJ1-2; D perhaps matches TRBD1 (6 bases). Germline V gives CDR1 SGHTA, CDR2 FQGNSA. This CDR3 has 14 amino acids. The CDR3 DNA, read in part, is TGTGCCAGCAGCCACTCTTGGGGGGGCGAGGGC. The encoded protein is CASSHSWGGEG. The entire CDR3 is CASSHSWGGEGYTF.

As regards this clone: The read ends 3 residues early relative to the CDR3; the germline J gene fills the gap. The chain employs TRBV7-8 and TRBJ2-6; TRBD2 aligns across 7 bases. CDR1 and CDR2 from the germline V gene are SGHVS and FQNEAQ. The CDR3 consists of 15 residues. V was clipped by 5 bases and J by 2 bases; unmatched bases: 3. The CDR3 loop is CASSPGGTGANVLTF. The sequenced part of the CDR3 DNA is TGTGCCAGCAGCCCGGGGGGAACTGGGGCCAACGTC.

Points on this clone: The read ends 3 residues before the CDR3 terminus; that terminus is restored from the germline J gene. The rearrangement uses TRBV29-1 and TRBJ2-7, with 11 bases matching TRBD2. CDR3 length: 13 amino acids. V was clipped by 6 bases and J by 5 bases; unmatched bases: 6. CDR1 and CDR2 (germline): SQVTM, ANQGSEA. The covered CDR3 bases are TGCAGCGTCCGACTAGCGGGATATCACGAG. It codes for CSVRLAGYHE. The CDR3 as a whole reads CSVRLAGYHEQYF.

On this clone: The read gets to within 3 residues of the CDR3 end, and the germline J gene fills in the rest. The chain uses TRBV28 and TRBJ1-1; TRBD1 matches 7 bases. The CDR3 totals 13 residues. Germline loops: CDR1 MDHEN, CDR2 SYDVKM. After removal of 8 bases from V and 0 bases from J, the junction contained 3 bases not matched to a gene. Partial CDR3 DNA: TGTGCCAGCCACAGGGGACTGAACACTGAA. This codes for CASHRGLNTE. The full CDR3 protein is CASHRGLNTEAFF.

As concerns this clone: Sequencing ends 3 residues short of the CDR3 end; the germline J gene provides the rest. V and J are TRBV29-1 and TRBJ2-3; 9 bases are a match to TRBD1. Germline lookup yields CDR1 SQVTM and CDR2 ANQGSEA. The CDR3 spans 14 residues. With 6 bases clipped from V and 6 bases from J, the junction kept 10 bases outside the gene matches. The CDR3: CSVRRTGELDTQYF. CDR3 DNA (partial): TGCAGCGTACGAAGGACAGGGGAACTTGATACG.

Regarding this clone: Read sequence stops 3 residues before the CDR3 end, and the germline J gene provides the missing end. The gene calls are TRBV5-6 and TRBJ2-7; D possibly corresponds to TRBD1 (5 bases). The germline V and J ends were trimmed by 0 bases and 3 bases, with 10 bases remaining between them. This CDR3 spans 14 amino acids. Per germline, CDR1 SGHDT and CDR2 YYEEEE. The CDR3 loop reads CASSLGQGLYEQYF. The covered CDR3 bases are TGTGCCAGCAGCTTGGGCCAGGGCCTCTACGAG. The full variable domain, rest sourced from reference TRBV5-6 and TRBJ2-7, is DAGVTQSPTHLIKTRGQQVTLRCSPKSGHDTVSWYQQALGQGPQFIFQYYEEEERQRGNFPDRFSGHQFPNYSSELNVNALLLGDSALYLCASSLGQGLYEQYFGPGTRLTVT.

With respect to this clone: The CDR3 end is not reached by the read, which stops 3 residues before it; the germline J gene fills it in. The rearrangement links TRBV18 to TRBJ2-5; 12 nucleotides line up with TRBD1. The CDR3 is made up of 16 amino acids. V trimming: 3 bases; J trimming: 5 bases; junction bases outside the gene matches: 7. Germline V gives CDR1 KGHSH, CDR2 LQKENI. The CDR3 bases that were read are TGTGCCAGCTCACCCCCGGGACAGGGGGCGTTCGAGACC. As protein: CASSPPGQGAFET. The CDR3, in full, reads CASSPPGQGAFETQYF.